This T cell receptor (beta chain) appears in the sequencing data of a study of T cell responses to AZD1222 COVID-19 vaccine. Points from the study as a whole: The study found Spike-specific TCR breadth and depth rose after two AZD1222 doses.

Germline CDR1 is MDHEN and CDR2 is SYDVKM. The CDR3 sequence is 13 residues long. V shed 2 bases and J shed 7 bases, with 11 bases lying between them. With respect to this clone: Its cognate antigen is unknown.

Only in-frame clones appear in the TCRdb table, and some are missing; sequencing was by immunoSEQ multiplex PCR. The sample holds about 150,000 clones; around 92% are singletons and the top ten take 2.3%. The rearrangement uses TRBV28 and TRBJ1-1; D remains ambiguous. Specimen: peripheral blood, collected on day 0 of AZD1222 vaccination. This clonotype was sampled from an adult in good health. CDR3 residues: CASSLVDRGEAFF. In DNA form, the CDR3 reads TGTGCCAGCAGTTTAGTAGACCGTGGTGAAGCTTTCTTT. The whole variable domain, remainder taken from reference TRBV28 and TRBJ1-1, is DVKVTQSSRYLVKRTGEKVFLECVQDMDHENMFWYRQDPGLGLRLIYFSYDVKMKEKGDIPEGYSVSREKKERFSLILESASTNQTSMYLCASSLVDRGEAFFGQGTRLTVV.